Presented here are 32 T cell receptor beta chains from one specimen sequenced in a study of T cell responses to AZD1222 COVID-19 vaccine. TCRdb's copy holds only in-frame clones and misses some; the assay was immunoSEQ multiplex PCR. The sample holds 70,000 to 90,000 clones, roughly 91% seen once. The sample in question was peripheral blood, obtained 28 days after the second AZD1222 dose. These receptors were taken from an adult who received the AZD1222 COVID-19 vaccine.

The rearrangement joins TRBV7-9 to TRBJ1-3; D ambiguous. Germline V gives CDR1 SEHNR, CDR2 FQNEAQ (reference sequence). Between the trimmed V and J ends, which lost 5 bases and 0 bases, there was a span of 8 bases. The CDR3 runs to 14 residues. The CDR3 region has the DNA TGTGCCAGCAGCCCGACCAACTCTGGAAACACCATATATTTT. Amino acid sequence: CASSPTNSGNTIYF. The complete variable domain, with remaining parts taken from reference TRBV7-9 and TRBJ1-3, reads DTGVSQNPRHKITKRGQNVTFRCDPISEHNRLYWYRQTLGQGPEFLTYFQNEAQLEKSRLLSDRFSAERPKGSFSTLEIQRTEQGDSAMYLCASSPTNSGNTIYFGEGSWLTVV.

This chain joins TRBV6-5 and TRBJ2-7, with D unclear. This CDR3 is built from 13 residues. Germline lookup yields CDR1 MNHEY and CDR2 SVGAGI. V was pared by 8 bases and J by 3 bases, with 14 bases between. The CDR3 bases are TGTGCCAGCCAGCCCTCTGGGGTCTACGAGCAGTACTTC. Protein product: CASQPSGVYEQYF.

The gene calls are TRBV5-5 and TRBJ1-2; 8 nucleotides match TRBD1. Germline assignment: CDR1 SGHKS and CDR2 YYEKEE (reference sequence). This CDR3 has 14 amino acids. Trimming at V came to 0 bases and at J to 4 bases, leaving 2 bases not matched to a gene. CDR3: CASSLEGTGYGYTF. The CDR3 DNA follows: TGTGCCAGCAGCTTGGAGGGGACAGGCTATGGCTACACCTTC. The whole variable domain, filled in from reference TRBV5-5 and TRBJ1-2, reads DAGVTQSPTHLIKTRGQQVTLRCSPISGHKSVSWYQQVLGQGPQFIFQYYEKEERGRGNFPDRFSARQFPNYSSELNVNALLLGDSALYLCASSLEGTGYGYTFGSGTRLTVV.

The chain recombines TRBV10-3 with TRBJ1-1; D perhaps matches TRBD1 (5 bases). The CDR3 consists of 15 residues. Germline values: CDR1 ENHRY, CDR2 SYGVKD. V lost 2 bases, J lost 3 bases, and 13 bases lay in between. The DNA for the CDR3 is TGTGCCATCAGTGAGCCATTGGGGGAGGACACTGAAGCTTTCTTT. Translated, it gives CAISEPLGEDTEAFF.

The V gene is TRBV15, the J gene TRBJ1-1; 8 nucleotides line up with TRBD1. CDR3 length: 17 amino acids. With 0 bases clipped from V and 1 base from J, the junction kept 7 bases outside the gene matches. Per the germline V gene, CDR1 is LNHNV and CDR2 is YYDKDF (reference sequence). The CDR3 is CATSRDKLGQGNTEAFF. CDR3 bases: TGTGCCACCAGCAGAGATAAGTTAGGACAGGGGAACACTGAAGCTTTCTTT.

The chain employs TRBV7-6 and TRBJ2-6, with D possibly TRBD2 on 6 matching bases. The germline CDR1 and CDR2 sequences are SGHVS and FNYEAQ. The CDR3 consists of 16 residues. Trimming removed 8 bases at V and 2 bases at J, with 16 bases between. Here the CDR3 reads CASVGGLEAGANVLTF. DNA for the CDR3: TGTGCCAGCGTGGGGGGTTTAGAGGCTGGGGCCAACGTCCTGACTTTC.

The chain combines TRBV11-2 with TRBJ1-1, with a weak D call TRBD1 (5 bases). V was cut by 2 bases and J by 0 bases, with 19 bases left in between. CDR3 length: 18 amino acids. The germline CDR1 and CDR2 sequences are SGHAT and FQNNGV. The CDR3 DNA follows: TGTGCCAGCAGCTTAACACTACGGGGACCCTTCATGAACACTGAAGCTTTCTTT. Translated: CASSLTLRGPFMNTEAFF.

J is TRBJ2-7 and V is TRBV19, with D perhaps matching TRBD1 or TRBD2 (5 bases each). The CDR3 has 15 amino acids. CDR1 and CDR2 from the germline V gene are LNHDA and SQIVND (reference sequence). The V gene lost 5 bases and the J gene lost 0 bases, with 14 bases spanning the gap. CDR3 residues: CASSETGTVSYEQYF. DNA for the CDR3: TGTGCCAGTAGTGAAACCGGGACGGTCTCCTACGAGCAGTACTTC.

The chain links TRBV28 to TRBJ2-5; 8 bases are shared with TRBD2. CDR3 length equals 17 residues. CDR1 MDHEN and CDR2 SYDVKM come from the germline V gene. V was clipped by 2 bases and J by 2 bases; unmatched bases: 10. The CDR3 DNA reads TGTGCCAGCAGTTTAAGGAAAAGAGCTAGCGGGCAAGAGACCCAGTACTTC. Its translation is CASSLRKRASGQETQYF.

J is TRBJ1-2 and V is TRBV7-8; D gene unclear. CDR1 is SGHVS and CDR2 is FQNEAQ in the germline V gene. V lost 5 bases and J lost 8, with 12 bases in between. This CDR3 is built from 12 residues. The CDR3 sequence: CASSPNLGGYTF. CDR3 bases: TGTGCCAGCAGCCCGAACCTTGGCGGCTACACCTTC.

The gene calls are TRBV12-3 or TRBV12-4 and TRBJ1-3; D is unresolved. The V gene lost 4 bases and the J gene lost 3 bases, with 7 bases spanning the gap. CDR3 size: 13 residues. CDR3 nucleotides: TGTGCCAGCAGTTCCCAGATTGGAAACACCATATATTTT. Translation gives CASSSQIGNTIYF.

The chain links TRBV5-6 to TRBJ1-2; weak D call: TRBD1 (5 bases). The CDR3 totals 13 residues. From germline, CDR1 is SGHDT and CDR2 YYEEEE. The V end lost 0 bases, the J end lost 13 bases, and 16 bases lay between the germline ends. This CDR3 reads CASSLVRGSSSTF. DNA for the CDR3: TGTGCCAGCAGCTTGGTGCGGGGCAGTTCATCCACCTTC.

This chain joins TRBV10-3 and TRBJ2-3; no definite D call. The CDR3 covers 12 residues. Trimming shortened V by 6 bases and J by 2 bases, and 6 bases separated the two germline ends. Germline V gives CDR1 ENHRY, CDR2 SYGVKD. CDR3 DNA sequence: TGTGCCATCAGGGGGTACACAGATACGCAGTATTTT. It codes for CAIRGYTDTQYF.

This clone was seen only a few times. CDR3 sequence (DNA): TGTGCCAGCAGCATCCGGCCGGAGATAACGGCCAAAAACATTCAGTACTTC. It specifies CASSIRPEITAKNIQYF. V is TRBV7-2 and J is TRBJ2-4, with D unclear. From germline, CDR1 is SGHTA and CDR2 FQGNSA. V gave up 5 bases and J gave up 1 base, with 18 bases separating them. The CDR3 contains 17 residues.

The CDR3 nucleotides read TGTGCCAGCAGCCAAGATTTGACTCCCGGGGAGCTGTTTTTT. Translating gives CASSQDLTPGELFF. The gene calls are TRBV3-1 (or the pseudogene TRBV3-2) and TRBJ2-2; D remains unclear. Germline CDR1 is LGHDT and CDR2 is YNNKEL (reference sequence). The CDR3 sequence is 14 residues long. V was clipped by 0 bases and J by 6 bases, with 8 bases between them.

This sequence joins TRBV6-5 and TRBJ1-6, with no clear D. Germline CDR1 and CDR2: MNHEY and SVGAGI. This CDR3 region has 13 residues. Trimming stripped 6 bases from V and 11 bases from J, with 14 bases between. The CDR3 DNA reads TGTGCCAGCAGCCGCCCCGGGATAACACCCCTCCACTTT. This encodes CASSRPGITPLHF.

The chain combines TRBV4-1 with TRBJ2-7; 9 nucleotides line up with TRBD2. The V segment lost 4 bases and the J segment 9 bases; nucleotides outside the gene matches: 13. The germline V gene has CDR1 MGHRA and CDR2 YSYEKL. The CDR3 spans 15 residues. The CDR3 protein is CASSPSSSGALRQYF. As DNA, the CDR3 is TGCGCCAGCAGCCCCTCCTCTAGCGGGGCCTTGAGGCAGTACTTC.

The chain joins TRBV19 to TRBJ1-2; D gene ambiguous. The CDR3 spans 13 residues. CDR1 is LNHDA, CDR2 SQIVND, per germline (reference sequence). Trimming took off 3 bases at V and 4 bases at J, with 9 bases between the two ends. In nucleotides, the CDR3 is TGTGCCAGTAGTATCGCACGGTCCTATGGCTACACCTTC. Its translation is CASSIARSYGYTF. Full variable domain (missing parts from reference TRBV19 and TRBJ1-2): DGGITQSPKYLFRKEGQNVTLSCEQNLNHDAMYWYRQDPGQGLRLIYYSQIVNDFQKGDIAEGYSVSREKKESFPLTVTSAQKNPTAFYLCASSIARSYGYTFGSGTRLTVV.

The rearrangement links TRBV2 to TRBJ1-4, with 7 bases fitting TRBD1. The germline gives CDR1 SNHLY, CDR2 FYNNEI. V dropped 7 bases and J dropped 0; count of bases not matched to a gene: 5. The length of the CDR3 is 15 residues. The CDR3 sequence is CASKQGVSTNEKLFF. CDR3 bases: TGTGCCAGCAAGCAGGGGGTTTCAACTAATGAAAAACTGTTTTTT. The complete variable domain, with remaining parts taken from reference TRBV2 and TRBJ1-4, reads EPEVTQTPSHQVTQMGQEVILRCVPISNHLYFYWYRQILGQKVEFLVSFYNNEISEKSEIFDDQFSVERPDGSNFTLKIRSTKLEDSAMYFCASKQGVSTNEKLFFGSGTQLSVL.

This clone was observed a single time. V is TRBV6-5 and J is TRBJ1-1; D is unclear. The V gene's germline CDR1 is MNHEY and CDR2 SVGAGI. Trimming pared 2 bases from V and 5 bases from J, leaving 9 bases between. This CDR3 comprises 13 residues. The CDR3 protein is CASSYVLGTEAFF. In DNA form, the CDR3 reads TGTGCCAGCAGTTACGTATTAGGGACTGAAGCTTTCTTT.

This clone was seen only once. V gene TRBV10-3 combines with J gene TRBJ2-7; a weak D match, TRBD2 (6 bases). V dropped 8 bases and J dropped 4 bases, with 15 bases sitting between them. The CDR3 contains 13 residues. Per germline, CDR1 ENHRY and CDR2 SYGVKD. CDR3 sequence (DNA): TGTGCCATCGGTCGGGACTCGGGGTACGAGCAGTACTTC. Its translation: CAIGRDSGYEQYF.

This sequence joins TRBV7-3 and TRBJ2-1, with D possibly matching TRBD1 (6 bases). The CDR3 is made up of 14 amino acids. The ends were cut back, 5 bases at V and 9 bases at J, with 17 bases in the middle. Looked up from germline, CDR1 is SGHTA and CDR2 is FQGTGA. For the CDR3, the DNA is TGTGCCAGCAGCCCCCGGATGGGGGCGGTTGAGCAGTTCTTC. It yields the protein CASSPRMGAVEQFF.

The rearrangement uses TRBV7-2 and TRBJ2-5; TRBD2 matches at 11 bases. Germline-derived CDR1 and CDR2 are SGHTA and FQGNSA. Unmatched junction bases numbered 13, after V lost 5 bases and J lost 5 bases. There are 17 residues in the CDR3. The DNA of the CDR3 is TGTGCCAGCAGCAACCAACTAGCGGGGGCCCCCTCGGAGACCCAGTACTTC. Translating it yields CASSNQLAGAPSETQYF.

The chain uses TRBV2 and TRBJ1-3; D is undetermined. CDR1 is SNHLY, CDR2 FYNNEI, per germline. The CDR3 sequence is 14 residues long. V was cut by 6 bases and J by 0 bases, with 9 bases left in between. The CDR3 loop is CASRRESSGNTIYF. The CDR3 DNA reads as TGTGCCAGCAGAAGGGAAAGCTCTGGAAACACCATATATTTT.

The gene calls are TRBV27 and TRBJ2-7; no clear D gene. Germline V gene sequence: CDR1 MNHEY, CDR2 SMNVEV (reference sequence). There are 12 residues in the CDR3. Between the trimmed V and J ends, which lost 7 bases and 1 base, there was a span of 8 bases. This CDR3 reads CASISPSYEQYF. The CDR3 DNA follows: TGTGCCAGCATCTCCCCGTCCTACGAGCAGTACTTC.

The rearrangement joins TRBV20-1 to TRBJ2-5; D is unresolved. Per the germline V gene, CDR1 is DFQATT and CDR2 is SNEGSKA (reference sequence). This CDR3 has 11 amino acids. The V end was cut by 2 bases, the J end by 5 bases, with 6 bases between. The CDR3 loop reads CSARLAETQYF. In DNA form, the CDR3 reads TGCAGTGCTAGACTGGCGGAGACCCAGTACTTC.

V usage is TRBV11-1 and J usage is TRBJ1-5; D unclear. The CDR3 consists of 13 residues. The ends were cut back, 5 bases at V and 3 bases at J, with 8 bases in the middle. CDR1 SGHAT and CDR2 FQDESV come from the germline V gene (reference sequence). CDR3 residues: CASSLGFNQPQHF. CDR3 nucleotides: TGTGCCAGCAGCCTGGGATTCAATCAGCCCCAGCATTTT.

The CDR3 DNA sequence: TGTGCCAGTAGTATAATGGCGGGGTATGAGCAGTTCTTC. This sequence encodes CASSIMAGYEQFF. J is TRBJ2-1 and V is TRBV19, with D perhaps TRBD2 (6 bases). Germline CDR1 and CDR2: LNHDA and SQIVND (reference sequence). The CDR3 totals 13 residues. V lost 2 bases, J lost 8 bases, and 10 bases lay in between.

The chain links TRBV4-2 to TRBJ2-6; D not certain. Trimming stripped 3 bases from V and 1 base from J, with 13 bases between. Germline CDR1 and CDR2: LGHNA and YNFKEQ. The CDR3 loop spans 17 amino acids. DNA for the CDR3: TGTGCCAGCAGCCAGGCCCCCCTCGATTCTGGGGCCAACGTCCTGACTTTC. Residues: CASSQAPLDSGANVLTF.

The chain recombines TRBV2 with TRBJ1-1, with D hard to call. The CDR3 has 14 amino acids. Germline lookup yields CDR1 SNHLY and CDR2 FYNNEI. V dropped 9 bases and J dropped 7 bases, with 21 bases sitting between them. The CDR3 sequence is CARERPRFLFEAFF. CDR3 bases: TGTGCCAGAGAGAGACCCCGGTTCCTTTTTGAAGCTTTCTTT.

V is TRBV20-1 and J is TRBJ1-5; no reliable D call. Per the germline V gene, CDR1 is DFQATT and CDR2 is SNEGSKA (reference sequence). V lost 3 bases, J lost 0 bases, and 9 bases lay in between. The CDR3 spans 14 residues. In nucleotides, the CDR3 is TGCAGTGCTAGTTCGCGGAATAGCAATCAGCCCCAGCATTTT. Translation gives CSASSRNSNQPQHF.

The genes are TRBV28 and TRBJ1-2; weak D call: TRBD1 (5 bases). Germline-derived CDR1 and CDR2 are MDHEN and SYDVKM. The CDR3 is made up of 15 amino acids. V dropped 3 bases and J dropped 4 bases, with 15 bases sitting between them. The CDR3 loop is CASSLGGVQGYGYTF. The CDR3 DNA is TGTGCCAGCAGTTTGGGGGGGGTCCAAGGCTATGGCTACACCTTC.